A selection of T cell receptor beta chains follows, all from one sample in a study of blood T cell repertoires in COVID-19. The assay was immunoSEQ multiplex PCR, and TCRdb's table has in-frame clones only and misses some. The table shows some 120,000 clones, with 85% occurring only once. Source material: peripheral blood. Receptor source: a man older than 75 with active or convalescent COVID-19. Both conserved end residues are part of each CDR3. The D gene is left open where the match is weak. The listing skips clone size in some rows; elsewhere it reads once, few, many or a size class.

- TRBJ2-7 - TRBV12-3/TRBV12-4 CASSLARHYEQYF TGTGCCAGCAGTTTAGCAAGACACTACGAGCAGTACTTC
- TRBJ2-1 TRBD2 TRBV2 CASNYGLAGGNEQFF TGTGCCAGCAATTACGGACTAGCGGGAGGCAATGAGCAGTTCTTC
few TRBJ2-3 - TRBV15 CATSRGGFSTDTQYF TGTGCCACCAGCAGAGGTGGCTTTTCCACAGATACGCAGTATTTT
- TRBJ2-1 TRBD1 TRBV5-4 CASSPTVGQGNEQFF TGTGCCAGCAGCCCGACCGTGGGACAGGGGAATGAGCAGTTCTTC
- TRBJ1-4 TRBD1 TRBV7-3 CASSLTKTGSNEKLFF TGTGCCAGCAGCTTAACTAAGACAGGGTCCAACGAAAAACTGTTTTTT
- TRBJ2-1 TRBD2 TRBV9 CASSVSTSGSSYNEQFF TGTGCCAGCAGCGTCTCGACTAGCGGGAGCTCCTACAATGAGCAGTTCTTC
- TRBJ1-1 - TRBV12-3/TRBV12-4 CASSLIGLEAFF TGTGCCAGCAGTTTAATAGGACTTGAAGCTTTCTTT
- TRBJ2-5 TRBD1 TRBV10-3 CAISGTGEGETQYF TGTGCCATCAGTGGGACAGGGGAGGGAGAGACCCAGTACTTC
- TRBJ1-2 - TRBV7-9 CASSLGGLPYGYTF TGTGCCAGCAGCTTAGGGGGCCTTCCTTATGGCTACACCTTC
- TRBJ2-3 TRBD2 TRBV10-3 CAISGGLAGGGGVTDTQYF TGTGCCATCAGTGGTGGACTAGCGGGAGGAGGGGGGGTCACAGATACGCAGTATTTT
- TRBJ1-5 TRBD1 TRBV19 CASSIGQGNNQPQHF TGTGCCAGTAGTATAGGACAGGGTAATAATCAGCCCCAGCATTTT
- TRBJ2-5 - TRBV6-1 CASSEAPGVAQYF TGTGCCAGCAGTGAAGCGCCAGGGGTGGCCCAGTACTTC
- TRBJ2-2 - TRBV27 CASSGGVNTGELFF TGTGCCAGCAGTGGCGGGGTGAACACCGGGGAGCTGTTTTTT
- TRBJ1-4 TRBD1 TRBV6-1 CASSEESTGGSEKLFF TGTGCCAGCAGTGAAGAGTCGACAGGGGGCTCTGAAAAACTGTTTTTT
- TRBJ2-5 TRBD2 TRBV18 CASSPLVLAGGQETQYF TGTGCCAGCTCACCATTGGTTTTAGCGGGAGGACAAGAGACCCAGTACTTC
- TRBJ2-1 TRBD2 TRBV18 CASSPAGTSVHNEQFF TGTGCCAGCTCACCTGCCGGGACTAGCGTCCACAATGAGCAGTTCTTC
once TRBJ2-1 - TRBV7-2 CASSLVSGTVHEQFF TGTGCCAGCAGCTTAGTTAGCGGTACAGTCCATGAGCAGTTCTTC
once TRBJ1-4 - TRBV6-1 CASSEAGWEKLFF TGTGCCAGCAGTGAAGCCGGGTGGGAAAAACTGTTTTTT
- TRBJ1-6 - TRBV7-9 CASSQTDNSPLHF TGTGCCAGCAGCCAAACAGATAATTCACCCCTCCACTTT
- TRBJ1-5 - TRBV20-1 CSASRGVNQPQHF TGCAGTGCTAGTCGGGGGGTAAATCAGCCCCAGCATTTT
- TRBJ1-2 TRBD1 TRBV7-3 CASSLVGGSNYGYTF TGTGCCAGCAGTTTGGTAGGGGGCAGTAACTATGGCTACACCTTC
- TRBJ2-3 - TRBV19 CASSIERGDTQYF TGTGCCAGTAGTATTGAGAGGGGGGATACGCAGTATTTT
once TRBJ1-4 - TRBV27 CASSPFAATNEKLFF TGTGCCAGCAGTCCCTTCGCAGCAACTAATGAAAAACTGTTTTTT
- TRBJ2-7 TRBD1 TRBV7-3 CASSIHTTRQGFSYEQYF TGTGCCAGCAGCATCCACACTACCAGACAGGGCTTCTCCTACGAGCAGTACTTC
- TRBJ2-3 TRBD2 TRBV24-1 CATSDQTSGTDTQYF TGTGCCACCAGTGATCAAACTAGCGGCACAGATACGCAGTATTTT
- TRBJ2-3 TRBD1 TRBV5-1 CASSLASIAGTGTDTQYF TGCGCCAGCAGCTTGGCAAGTATAGCTGGGACAGGGACAGATACGCAGTATTTT